The clone carrying this T cell receptor beta chain was seen many times. Its cognate antigen is unknown. This record comes from a study of T cells in Graves' hyperthyroidism and ophthalmopathy. As for the study in general: Before any treatment, at initial diagnosis, peripheral blood was collected. Study-level points and caveats: Most thyroid clonotypes expanded above 0.001 were also detected in blood.

Unmatched junction bases numbered 15, after V lost 8 bases and J lost 7 bases. Germline-derived CDR1 and CDR2 are SNHLY and FYNNEI. This CDR3 is built from 17 residues. Amplification of TCR beta CDR3 regions was performed using RNA transcripts as template. Initially, a first-round RT-PCR of the TCR CDR3 employed the HTBI primer set. TCRdb itself ran the multiplex PCR reads through MiXCR, one entry per CDR3 protein. The data hold under 700,000 distinct CDR3 sequences, with approximately 16% observed a single time. This chain connects TRBV2 to TRBJ1-5, with TRBD1 identical over 12 bases. The receptor comes from a woman in her late teens or twenties with Graves' hyperthyroidism. Sequencing input: blood. Written as DNA, the CDR3 is TGTGCCAGCTCTCAGGACCGGGACAGGGGGCAAAAGCAGCCCCAGCATTTT. Translated, it gives CASSQDRDRGQKQPQHF.